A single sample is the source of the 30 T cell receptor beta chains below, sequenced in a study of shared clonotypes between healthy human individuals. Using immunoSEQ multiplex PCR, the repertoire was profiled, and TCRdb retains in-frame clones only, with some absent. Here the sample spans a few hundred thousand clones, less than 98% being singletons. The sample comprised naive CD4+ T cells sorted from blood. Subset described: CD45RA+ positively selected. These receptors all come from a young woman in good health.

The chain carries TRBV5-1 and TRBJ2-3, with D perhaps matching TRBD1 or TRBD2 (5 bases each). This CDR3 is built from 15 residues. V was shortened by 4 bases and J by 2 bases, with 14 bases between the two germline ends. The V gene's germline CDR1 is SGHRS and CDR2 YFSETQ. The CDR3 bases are TGCGCCAGCAGCCTCCTGGGGGATTTCACAGATACGCAGTATTTT. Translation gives CASSLLGDFTDTQYF.

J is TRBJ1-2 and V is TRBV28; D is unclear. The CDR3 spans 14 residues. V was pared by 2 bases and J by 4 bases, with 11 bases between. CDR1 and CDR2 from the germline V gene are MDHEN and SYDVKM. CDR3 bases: TGTGCCAGCAGTTTACAAACTCCGGCCTATGGCTACACCTTC. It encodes CASSLQTPAYGYTF.

CDR3 bases: TGTGCCAGCGGGGGTTGGGGCGGCGCCTACAATGAGCAGTTCTTC. Residues: CASGGWGGAYNEQFF. This chain uses TRBV6-1 with TRBJ2-1; possibly TRBD1 or TRBD2 for D (5 bases each). Germline V lookup: CDR1 MNHNS, CDR2 SASEGT. The CDR3 extends over 15 amino acids. Trimming shortened V by 8 bases and J by 2 bases, and 16 bases separated the two germline ends.

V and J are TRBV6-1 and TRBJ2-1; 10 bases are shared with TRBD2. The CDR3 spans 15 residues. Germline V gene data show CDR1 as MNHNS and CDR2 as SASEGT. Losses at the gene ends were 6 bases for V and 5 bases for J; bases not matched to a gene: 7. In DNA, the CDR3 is TGTGCCAGCAGCCGCAGGACTAGCGGCGACAATGAGCAGTTCTTC. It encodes CASSRRTSGDNEQFF.

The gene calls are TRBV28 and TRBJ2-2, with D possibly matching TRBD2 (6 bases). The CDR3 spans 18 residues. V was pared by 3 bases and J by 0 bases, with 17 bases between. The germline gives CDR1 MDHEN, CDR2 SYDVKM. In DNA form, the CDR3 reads TGTGCCAGCAGTTTCTGGAGGGTCGTAAACGCGAACACCGGGGAGCTGTTTTTT. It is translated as CASSFWRVVNANTGELFF.

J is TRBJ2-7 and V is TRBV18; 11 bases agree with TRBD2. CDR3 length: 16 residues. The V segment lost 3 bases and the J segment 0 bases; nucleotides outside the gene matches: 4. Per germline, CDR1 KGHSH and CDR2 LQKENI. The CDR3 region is CASSPTSGSFSYEQYF. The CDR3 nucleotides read TGTGCCAGCTCACCCACTAGCGGGAGCTTCTCCTACGAGCAGTACTTC.

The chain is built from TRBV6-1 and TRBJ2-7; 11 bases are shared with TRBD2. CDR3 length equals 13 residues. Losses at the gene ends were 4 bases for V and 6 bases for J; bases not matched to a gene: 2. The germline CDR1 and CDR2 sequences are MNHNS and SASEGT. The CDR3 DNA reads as TGTGCCAGCAGTGGACTAGCGGGAATCGAGCAGTACTTC. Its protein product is CASSGLAGIEQYF.

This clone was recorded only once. The CDR3 region is CASSRQTSGRAGKNEQFF. The CDR3 DNA reads as TGCGCCAGCAGCCGACAGACTAGCGGGAGGGCCGGAAAAAATGAGCAGTTCTTC. The V call is TRBV4-1, the J call TRBJ2-1, with 14 bases matching TRBD2. Trimming cost V 4 bases and J 7 bases; bases outside gene matches: 12. CDR1 and CDR2 (germline): MGHRA, YSYEKL. This CDR3 has 18 amino acids.

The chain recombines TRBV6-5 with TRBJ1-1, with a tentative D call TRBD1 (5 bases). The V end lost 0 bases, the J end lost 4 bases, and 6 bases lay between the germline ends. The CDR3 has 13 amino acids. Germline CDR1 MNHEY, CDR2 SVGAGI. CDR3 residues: CASSYSRATEAFF. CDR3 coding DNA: TGTGCCAGCAGTTACTCCAGGGCCACTGAAGCTTTCTTT.

CDR3 coding DNA: TGTGCCAGCAGTCTCGGCTCAGACCACCAAGAGACCCAGTACTTC. Its translation: CASSLGSDHQETQYF. The V gene is TRBV28, the J gene TRBJ2-5; no definite D call. The CDR3 is 15 amino acids. Trimming left V 5 bases short and J 0 bases short, with 13 bases between. Germline values: CDR1 MDHEN, CDR2 SYDVKM.

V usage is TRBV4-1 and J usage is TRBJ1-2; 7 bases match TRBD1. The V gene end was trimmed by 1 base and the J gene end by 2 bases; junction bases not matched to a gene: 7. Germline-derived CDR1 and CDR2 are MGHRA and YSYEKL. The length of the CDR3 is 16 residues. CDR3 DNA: TGCGCCAGCAGCCAAGCGGCGCAGGGGGTGAACTATGGCTACACCTTC. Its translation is CASSQAAQGVNYGYTF.

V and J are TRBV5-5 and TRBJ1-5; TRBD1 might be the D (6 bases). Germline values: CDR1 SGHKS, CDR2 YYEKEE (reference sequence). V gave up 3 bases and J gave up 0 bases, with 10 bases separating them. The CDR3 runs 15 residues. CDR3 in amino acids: CASSYTGNSNQPQHF. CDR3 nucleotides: TGTGCCAGCAGCTATACAGGGAATAGCAATCAGCCCCAGCATTTT.

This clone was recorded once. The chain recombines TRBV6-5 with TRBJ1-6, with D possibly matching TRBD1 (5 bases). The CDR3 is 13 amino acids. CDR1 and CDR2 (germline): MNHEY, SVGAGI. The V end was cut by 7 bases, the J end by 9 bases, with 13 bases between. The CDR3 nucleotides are TGTGCCAGCACCAACGACAGAATTTCACCCCTCCACTTT. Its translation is CASTNDRISPLHF.

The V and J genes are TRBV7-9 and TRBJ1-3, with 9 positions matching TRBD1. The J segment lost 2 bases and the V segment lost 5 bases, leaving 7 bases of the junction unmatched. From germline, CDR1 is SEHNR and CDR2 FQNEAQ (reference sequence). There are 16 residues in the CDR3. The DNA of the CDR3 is TGTGCCAGCAGCACCTCCGGGACAGGGACTGGAAACACCATATATTTT. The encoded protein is CASSTSGTGTGNTIYF.

The CDR3 nucleotides read TGTGCCAGCAGTTTGGGACAGGCATTGGTGTACGAGCAGTACTTC. This gives the protein CASSLGQALVYEQYF. The chain combines TRBV28 with TRBJ2-5; TRBD1 matches at 8 bases. The assigned J gene may be wrong: the sequence end matches TRBJ2-7 better. This CDR3 comprises 15 residues. CDR1 and CDR2 (germline): MDHEN, SYDVKM.

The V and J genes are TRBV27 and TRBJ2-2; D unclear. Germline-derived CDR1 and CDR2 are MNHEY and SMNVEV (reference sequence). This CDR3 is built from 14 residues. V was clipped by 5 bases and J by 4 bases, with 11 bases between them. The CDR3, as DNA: TGTGCCAGCAGTGTAGACTCCGGCACCGGGGAGCTGTTTTTT. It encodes CASSVDSGTGELFF.

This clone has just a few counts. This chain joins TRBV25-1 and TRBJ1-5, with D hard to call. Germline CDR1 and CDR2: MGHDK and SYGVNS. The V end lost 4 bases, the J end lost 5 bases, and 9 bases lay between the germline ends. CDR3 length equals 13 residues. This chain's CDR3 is CASSVSMDQPQHF. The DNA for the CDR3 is TGTGCCAGCAGTGTTAGTATGGATCAGCCCCAGCATTTT.

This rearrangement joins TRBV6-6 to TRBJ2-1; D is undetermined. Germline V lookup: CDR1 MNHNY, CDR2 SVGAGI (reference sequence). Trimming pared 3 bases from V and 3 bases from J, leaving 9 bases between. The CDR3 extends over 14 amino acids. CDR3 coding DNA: TGTGCCAGCAGTTATGGGTCAGGCTACAATGAGCAGTTCTTC. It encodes CASSYGSGYNEQFF.

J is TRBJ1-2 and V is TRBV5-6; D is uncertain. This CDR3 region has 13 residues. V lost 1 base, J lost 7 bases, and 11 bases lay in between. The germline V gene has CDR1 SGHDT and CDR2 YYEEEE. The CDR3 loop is CASSLSGVRGYTF. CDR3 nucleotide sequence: TGTGCCAGCAGCTTGTCTGGGGTCCGTGGCTACACCTTC.

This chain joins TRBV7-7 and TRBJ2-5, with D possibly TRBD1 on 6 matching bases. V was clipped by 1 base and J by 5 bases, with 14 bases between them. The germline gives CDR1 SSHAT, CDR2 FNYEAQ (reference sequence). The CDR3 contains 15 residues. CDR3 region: CASSLDQGGSETQYF. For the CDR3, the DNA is TGTGCCAGCAGCTTAGATCAAGGGGGTTCGGAGACCCAGTACTTC.

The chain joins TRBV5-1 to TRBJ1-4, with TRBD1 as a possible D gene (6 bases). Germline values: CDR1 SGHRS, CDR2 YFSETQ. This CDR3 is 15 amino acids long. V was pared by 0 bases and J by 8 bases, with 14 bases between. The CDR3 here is CASSLGAGVEEKLFF. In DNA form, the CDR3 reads TGCGCCAGCAGCTTGGGGGCAGGGGTTGAGGAAAAACTGTTTTTT. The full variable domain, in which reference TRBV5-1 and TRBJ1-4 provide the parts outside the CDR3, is KAGVTQTPRYLIKTRGQQVTLSCSPISGHRSVSWYQQTPGQGLQFLFEYFSETQRNKGNFPGRFSGRQFSNSRSEMNVSTLELGDSALYLCASSLGAGVEEKLFFGSGTQLSVL.

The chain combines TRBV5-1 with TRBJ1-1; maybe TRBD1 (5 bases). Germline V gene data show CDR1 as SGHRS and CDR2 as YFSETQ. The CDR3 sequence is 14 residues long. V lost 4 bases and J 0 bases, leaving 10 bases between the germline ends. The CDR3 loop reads CASSPTDLNTEAFF. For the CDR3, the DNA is TGCGCCAGCAGCCCGACAGATTTGAACACTGAAGCTTTCTTT.

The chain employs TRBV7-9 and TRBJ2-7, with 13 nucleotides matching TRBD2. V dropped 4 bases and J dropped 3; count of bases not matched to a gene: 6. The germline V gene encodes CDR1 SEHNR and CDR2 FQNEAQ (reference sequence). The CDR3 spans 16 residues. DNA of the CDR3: TGTGCCAGCAGCTCACAGACTAGCGGGAGGATCTACGAGCAGTACTTC. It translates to CASSSQTSGRIYEQYF. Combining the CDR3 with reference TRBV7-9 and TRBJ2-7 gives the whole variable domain DTGVSQNPRHKITKRGQNVTFRCDPISEHNRLYWYRQTLGQGPEFLTYFQNEAQLEKSRLLSDRFSAERPKGSFSTLEIQRTEQGDSAMYLCASSSQTSGRIYEQYFGPGTRLTVT.

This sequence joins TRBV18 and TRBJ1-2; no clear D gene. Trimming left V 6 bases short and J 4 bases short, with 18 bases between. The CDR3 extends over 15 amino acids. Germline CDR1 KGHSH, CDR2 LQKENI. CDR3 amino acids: CASSNLGDVGYGYTF. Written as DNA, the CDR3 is TGTGCCAGCTCTAACCTGGGCGACGTGGGCTATGGCTACACCTTC.

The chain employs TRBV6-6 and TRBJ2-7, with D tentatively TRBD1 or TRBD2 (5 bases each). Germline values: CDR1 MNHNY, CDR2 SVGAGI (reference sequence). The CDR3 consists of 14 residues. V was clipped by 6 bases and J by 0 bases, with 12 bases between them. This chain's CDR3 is CASRTGTASYEQYF. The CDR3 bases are TGTGCCAGCAGGACCGGGACGGCCTCCTACGAGCAGTACTTC.

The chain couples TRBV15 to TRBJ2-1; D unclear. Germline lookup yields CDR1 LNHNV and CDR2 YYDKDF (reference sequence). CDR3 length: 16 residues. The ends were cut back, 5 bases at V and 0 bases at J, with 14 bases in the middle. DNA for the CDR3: TGTGCCACCAGCGTCCCCGGGCTTTACTCCTACAATGAGCAGTTCTTC. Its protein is CATSVPGLYSYNEQFF.

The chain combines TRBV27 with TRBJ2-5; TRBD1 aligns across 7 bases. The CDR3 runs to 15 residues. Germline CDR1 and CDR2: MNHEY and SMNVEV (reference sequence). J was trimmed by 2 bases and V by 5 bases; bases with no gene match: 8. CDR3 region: CASSRIGTEQETQYF. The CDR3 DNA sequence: TGTGCCAGCAGTCGGATAGGGACAGAGCAAGAGACCCAGTACTTC.

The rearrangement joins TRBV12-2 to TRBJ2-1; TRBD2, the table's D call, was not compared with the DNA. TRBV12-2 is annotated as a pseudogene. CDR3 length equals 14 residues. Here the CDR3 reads CASRSGLAFDEQFF. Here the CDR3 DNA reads TGTGCAAGTCGCTCCGGACTAGCTTTCGATGAGCAGTTCTTC.

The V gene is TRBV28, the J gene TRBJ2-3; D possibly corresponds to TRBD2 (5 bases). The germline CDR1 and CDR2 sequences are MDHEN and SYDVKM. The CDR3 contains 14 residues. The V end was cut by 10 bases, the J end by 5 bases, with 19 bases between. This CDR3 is CATLTGNLGDTQYF. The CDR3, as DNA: TGTGCCACCCTTACCGGGAACCTTGGAGATACGCAGTATTTT.

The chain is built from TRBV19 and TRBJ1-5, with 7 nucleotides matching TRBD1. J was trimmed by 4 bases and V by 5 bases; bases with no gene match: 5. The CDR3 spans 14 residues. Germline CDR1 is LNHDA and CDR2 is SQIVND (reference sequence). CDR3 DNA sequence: TGTGCCAGTAGTTTACAACAGGGGAATCAGCCCCAGCATTTT. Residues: CASSLQQGNQPQHF. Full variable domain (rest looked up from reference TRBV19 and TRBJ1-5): DGGITQSPKYLFRKEGQNVTLSCEQNLNHDAMYWYRQDPGQGLRLIYYSQIVNDFQKGDIAEGYSVSREKKESFPLTVTSAQKNPTAFYLCASSLQQGNQPQHFGDGTRLSIL.